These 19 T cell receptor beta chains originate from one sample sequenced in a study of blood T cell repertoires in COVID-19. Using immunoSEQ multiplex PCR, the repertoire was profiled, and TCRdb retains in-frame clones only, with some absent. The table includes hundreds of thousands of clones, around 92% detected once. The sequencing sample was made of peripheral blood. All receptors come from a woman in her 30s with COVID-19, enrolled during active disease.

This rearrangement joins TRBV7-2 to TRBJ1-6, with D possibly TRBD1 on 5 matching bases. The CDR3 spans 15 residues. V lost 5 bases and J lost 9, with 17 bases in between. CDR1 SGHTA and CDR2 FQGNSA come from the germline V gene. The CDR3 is CASSTLTGLGSPLHF. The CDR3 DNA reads TGTGCCAGCAGCACTCTAACAGGATTGGGTTCACCCCTCCACTTT. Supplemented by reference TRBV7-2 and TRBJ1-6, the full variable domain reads GAGVSQSPSNKVTEKGKDVELRCDPISGHTALYWYRQSLGQGLEFLIYFQGNSAPDKSGLPSDRFSAERTGGSVSTLTIQRTQQEDSAVYLCASSTLTGLGSPLHFGNGTRLTVT.

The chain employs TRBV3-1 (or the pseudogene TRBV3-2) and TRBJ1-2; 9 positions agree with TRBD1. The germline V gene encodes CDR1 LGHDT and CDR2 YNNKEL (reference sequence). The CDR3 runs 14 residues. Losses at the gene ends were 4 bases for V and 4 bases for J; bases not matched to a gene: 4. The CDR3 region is CASSRGGQGYGYTF. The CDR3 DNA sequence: TGTGCCAGCAGCCGGGGGGGACAGGGCTATGGCTACACCTTC.

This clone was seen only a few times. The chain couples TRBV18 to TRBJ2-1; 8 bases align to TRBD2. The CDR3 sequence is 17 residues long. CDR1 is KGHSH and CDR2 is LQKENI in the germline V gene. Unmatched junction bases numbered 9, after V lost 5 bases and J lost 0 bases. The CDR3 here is CASSSSTSGSSYNEQFF. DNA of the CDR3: TGTGCCAGCTCATCAAGCACTAGCGGTAGCTCCTACAATGAGCAGTTCTTC.

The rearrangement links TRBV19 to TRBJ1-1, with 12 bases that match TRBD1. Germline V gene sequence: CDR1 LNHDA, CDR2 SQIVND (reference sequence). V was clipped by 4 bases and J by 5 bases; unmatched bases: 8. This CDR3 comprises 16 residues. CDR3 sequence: CASSRGDRGLVTEAFF. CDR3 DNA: TGTGCCAGTAGTAGAGGGGACAGGGGGCTTGTGACTGAAGCTTTCTTT.

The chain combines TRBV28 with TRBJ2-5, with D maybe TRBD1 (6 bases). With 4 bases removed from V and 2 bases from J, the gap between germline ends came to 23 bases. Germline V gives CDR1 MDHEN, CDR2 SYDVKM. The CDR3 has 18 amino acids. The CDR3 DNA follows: TGTGCCAGCAGTTCCTCAACGGTCTCCCAGGGGATTCAAGAGACCCAGTACTTC. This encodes CASSSSTVSQGIQETQYF.

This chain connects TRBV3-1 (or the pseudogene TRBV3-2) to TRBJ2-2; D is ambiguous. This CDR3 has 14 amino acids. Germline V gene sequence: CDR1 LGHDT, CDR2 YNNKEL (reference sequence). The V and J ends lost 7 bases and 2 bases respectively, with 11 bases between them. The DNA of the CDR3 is TGTGCCAGCACCTTCAACTTAAACACCGGGGAGCTGTTTTTT. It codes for CASTFNLNTGELFF.

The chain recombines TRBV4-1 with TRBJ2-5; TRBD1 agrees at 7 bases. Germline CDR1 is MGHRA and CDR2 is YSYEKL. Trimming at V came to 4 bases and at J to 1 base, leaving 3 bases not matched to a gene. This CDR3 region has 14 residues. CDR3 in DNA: TGCGCCAGCAGCCCAGGGGGATTCCAAGAGACCCAGTACTTC. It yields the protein CASSPGGFQETQYF.

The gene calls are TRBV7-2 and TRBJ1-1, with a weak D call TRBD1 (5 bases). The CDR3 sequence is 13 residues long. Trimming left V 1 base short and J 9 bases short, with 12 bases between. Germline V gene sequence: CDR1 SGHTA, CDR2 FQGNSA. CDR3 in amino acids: CASSLDPGTKAFF. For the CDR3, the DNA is TGTGCCAGCAGCTTAGACCCAGGGACTAAAGCTTTCTTT.

DNA of the CDR3: TGTGCCAGCAGCCGGGACAGTTTGGCGGTAGTGCAGTACTTC. Protein sequence: CASSRDSLAVVQYF. The chain links TRBV7-9 to TRBJ2-7; 7 bases are a match to TRBD1. The CDR3 extends over 14 amino acids. Germline assignment: CDR1 SEHNR and CDR2 FQNEAQ (reference sequence). The J segment lost 9 bases and the V segment lost 5 bases, leaving 13 bases of the junction unmatched.

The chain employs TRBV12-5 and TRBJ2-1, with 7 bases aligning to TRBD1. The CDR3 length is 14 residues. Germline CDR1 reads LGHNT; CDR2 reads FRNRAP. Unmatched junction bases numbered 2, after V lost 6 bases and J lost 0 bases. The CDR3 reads CASGGQYSYNEQFF. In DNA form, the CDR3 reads TGTGCTAGTGGGGGACAGTACTCCTACAATGAGCAGTTCTTC.

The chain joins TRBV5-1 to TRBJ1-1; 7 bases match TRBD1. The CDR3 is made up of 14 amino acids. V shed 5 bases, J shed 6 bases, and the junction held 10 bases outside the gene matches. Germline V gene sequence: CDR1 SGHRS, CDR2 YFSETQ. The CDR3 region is CASRPDREIPEAFF. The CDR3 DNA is TGCGCCAGCAGGCCCGACAGGGAAATCCCTGAAGCTTTCTTT.

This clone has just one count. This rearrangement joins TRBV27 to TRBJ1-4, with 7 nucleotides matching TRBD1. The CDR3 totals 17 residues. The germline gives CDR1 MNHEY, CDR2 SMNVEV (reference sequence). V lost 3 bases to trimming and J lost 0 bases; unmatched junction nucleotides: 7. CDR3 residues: CASSFLTGVTTNEKLFF. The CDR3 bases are TGTGCCAGCAGTTTCCTAACAGGGGTTACAACTAATGAAAAACTGTTTTTT.

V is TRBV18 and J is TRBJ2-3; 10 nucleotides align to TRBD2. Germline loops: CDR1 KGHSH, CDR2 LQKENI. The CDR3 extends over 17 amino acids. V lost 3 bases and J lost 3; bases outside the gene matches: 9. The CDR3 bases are TGTGCCAGCTCACCCGGGACTAGCGTCGCGACGACAGATACGCAGTATTTT. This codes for CASSPGTSVATTDTQYF.

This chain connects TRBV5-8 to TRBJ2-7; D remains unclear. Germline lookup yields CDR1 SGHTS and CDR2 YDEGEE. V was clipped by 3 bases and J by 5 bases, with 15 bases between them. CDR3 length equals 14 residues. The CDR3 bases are TGTGCCAGCAGCTATGATCACTACCTTGACGAGCAGTACTTC. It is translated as CASSYDHYLDEQYF.

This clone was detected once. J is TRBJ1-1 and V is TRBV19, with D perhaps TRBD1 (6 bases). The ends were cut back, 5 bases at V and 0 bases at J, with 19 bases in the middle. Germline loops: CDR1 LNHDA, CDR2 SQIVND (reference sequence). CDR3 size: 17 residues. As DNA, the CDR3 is TGTGCCAGTAGTTTGTGGACAGCTTCCTACATGAACACTGAAGCTTTCTTT. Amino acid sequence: CASSLWTASYMNTEAFF.

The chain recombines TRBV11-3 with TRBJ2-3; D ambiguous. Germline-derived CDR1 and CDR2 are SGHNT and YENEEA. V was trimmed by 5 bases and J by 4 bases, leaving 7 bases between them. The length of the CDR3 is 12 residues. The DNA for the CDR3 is TGTGCCAGCAGCCCTTCGGCAGATACGCAGTATTTT. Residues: CASSPSADTQYF.

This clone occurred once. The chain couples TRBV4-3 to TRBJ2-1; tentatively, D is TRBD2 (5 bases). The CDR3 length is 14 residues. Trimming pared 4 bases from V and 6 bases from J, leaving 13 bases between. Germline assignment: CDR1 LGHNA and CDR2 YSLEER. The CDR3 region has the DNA TGCGCCAGCAGCCTCCGCCTAGCTGCCAATGAGCAGTTCTTC. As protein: CASSLRLAANEQFF.

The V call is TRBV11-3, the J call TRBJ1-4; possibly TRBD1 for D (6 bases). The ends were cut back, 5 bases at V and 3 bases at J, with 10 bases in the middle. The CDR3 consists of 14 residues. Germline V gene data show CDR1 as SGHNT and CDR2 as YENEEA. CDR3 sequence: CASSPHRANEKLFF. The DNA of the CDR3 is TGTGCCAGCAGCCCCCACAGGGCTAATGAAAAACTGTTTTTT.

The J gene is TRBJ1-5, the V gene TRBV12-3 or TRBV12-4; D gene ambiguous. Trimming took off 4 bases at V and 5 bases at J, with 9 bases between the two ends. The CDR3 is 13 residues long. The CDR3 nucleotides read TGTGCCAGCAGTTCCCTTCCTGATCAGCCCCAGCATTTT. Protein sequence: CASSSLPDQPQHF.